This T cell receptor (beta chain) was profiled in a study of shared clonotypes between healthy human individuals. Study outcomes and limitations: Compared with memory subsets, naive subsets generally had larger estimated richness.

As regards this clone: What it binds is not known.

Naive CD8 cells lacked CD45RO and underwent positive selection for CCR7, leaving out terminally differentiated effector memory CD45RA+ cells. Genomic DNA of each subset was evenly split across several immunoSEQ plates. Generated by immunoSEQ multiplex PCR, the TCRdb table keeps only in-frame clones and is missing some. The sample contains about 2.1 million clones, more than 85% of which appear only once. This CDR3 is 13 amino acids long. The germline V gene has CDR1 MNHEY and CDR2 SMNVEV (reference sequence). Trimming took 6 bases from V and 6 from J, leaving 12 bases between them. The sequence came from a man in his late teens or twenties in good health. Some clones in this sample may be carry-over from other donors' samples. The sample was naive CD8+ T cells from PBMCs. J is TRBJ1-5 and V is TRBV27; TRBD1 is a possible D gene (5 bases). The CDR3 region is CASSPQGTQPQHF. Written as DNA, the CDR3 is TGTGCCAGCAGCCCCCAGGGTACTCAGCCCCAGCATTTT.